This T cell receptor (beta chain) was documented in a study of blood T cell repertoires in COVID-19. The wider study: The study drew acute and convalescent COVID-19 samples from the United States, Italy and Spain.

How the authors handled the data: Estimated nucleated cell counts came from reference gene primer amplification. Produced via immunoSEQ multiplex PCR; TCRdb's table is partial and in-frame only. D and trimming were read from the DNA, whereas the V and J calls and clone size are those reported in that table. The table records more than 250,000 clones, approximately 85% of them present only once. This CDR3 has 14 amino acids. The ends were cut back, 1 base at V and 5 bases at J, with 9 bases in the middle. In germline, CDR1 is SGHVS, CDR2 FQNEAQ. The sample comprised peripheral blood. The clonotype was recovered from a man between 45 and 60 years old with active or convalescent COVID-19. V is TRBV7-8 and J is TRBJ1-5, with D tentatively TRBD1 (6 bases). In DNA form, the CDR3 reads TGTGCCAGCAGCTTAGGGACAGCCGATCAGCCCCAGCATTTT. Its translation is CASSLGTADQPQHF.